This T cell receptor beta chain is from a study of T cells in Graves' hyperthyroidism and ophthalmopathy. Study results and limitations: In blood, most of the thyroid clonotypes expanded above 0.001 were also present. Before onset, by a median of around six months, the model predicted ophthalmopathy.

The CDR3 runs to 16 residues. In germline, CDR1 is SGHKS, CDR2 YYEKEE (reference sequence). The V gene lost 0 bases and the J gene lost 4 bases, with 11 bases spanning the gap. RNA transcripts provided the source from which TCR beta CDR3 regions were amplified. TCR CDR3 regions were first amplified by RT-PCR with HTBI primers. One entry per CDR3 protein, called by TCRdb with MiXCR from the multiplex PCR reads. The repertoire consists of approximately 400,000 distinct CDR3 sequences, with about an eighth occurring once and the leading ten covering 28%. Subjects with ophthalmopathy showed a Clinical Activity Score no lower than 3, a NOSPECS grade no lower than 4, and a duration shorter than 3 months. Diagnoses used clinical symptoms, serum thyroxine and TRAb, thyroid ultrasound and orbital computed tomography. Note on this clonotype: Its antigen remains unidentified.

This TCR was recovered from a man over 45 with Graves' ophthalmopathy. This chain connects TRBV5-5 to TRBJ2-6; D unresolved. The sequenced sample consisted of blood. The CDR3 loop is CASSLAGGVGANVLTF. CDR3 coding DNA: TGTGCCAGCAGCTTGGCCGGCGGTGTCGGGGCCAACGTCCTGACTTTC.